This T cell receptor beta chain was found in a study of OX40 agonist ivuxolimab in advanced cancers. Germline V gene sequence: CDR1 SQVTM, CDR2 ANQGSEA. This CDR3 region has 17 residues. V was pared by 2 bases and J by 6 bases, with 25 bases between. Profiled with immunoSEQ multiplex PCR; TCRdb holds only in-frame clones, not every one. The table includes roughly 68,000 clones, roughly 88% detected once. This clonotype was sampled from an adult with an advanced solid tumor such as melanoma, head and neck, liver or kidney cancer. V gene TRBV29-1 combines with J gene TRBJ1-1, with D maybe TRBD1 (6 bases). This specimen consisted of CD4+ or CD8+ T cells sorted from blood, obtained in a trial of the OX40 agonist ivuxolimab. CDR3 nucleotides: TGCAGCGTTGAAAATCGGGGTAAGACAGGCGGGAGGCCTGAAGCTTTCTTT. Its protein is CSVENRGKTGGRPEAFF.